A selection of T cell receptor beta chains follows, all from one sample in a study of T cell repertoires in cytomegalovirus infection. TCRdb reprocessed the reads with MiXCR, giving one entry per CDR3 protein. The sample records about 830,000 distinct CDR3 sequences, roughly 33% being singletons. Antigen specificity for these receptors is unknown. The sample was cultured CD8+ T cells from PBMCs, taken from culture after CMV antigen stimulation. These receptor sequences come from a human donor in good health (CMV status not recorded). Some clones in this sample may be carry-over from other donors' samples. Each CDR3 is given with its conserved first and last residue. A D gene is named only where the DNA matches it firmly. Only some rows state a clone size, as once, few, many or a class for expanded clones.

D	size	V	J	DNA	CDR3
NA	few	TRBV7-6	TRBJ1-1	TGTGCCAGCAGCTCAGTGAAAGTCACTGAAGCTTTCTTT	CASSSVKVTEAFF
TRBD2	many	TRBV6-1	TRBJ2-2	TGTGCCAGCAGTGGGCTAGCGGGGGGTCCCACCGGGGAGCTGTTTTTT	CASSGLAGGPTGELFF
NA	few	TRBV7-2	TRBJ2-2	TGTGCCAGCAGCTTGGCAGGTTTTCCCGGGGACACCGGGGAGCTGTTTTTT	CASSLAGFPGDTGELFF
TRBD1	few	TRBV10-3	TRBJ1-3	TGTGCCATCCGGACAGGGGGCTCTGGAAACACCATATATTTT	CAIRTGGSGNTIYF
NA	NA	TRBV12-3/TRBV12-4	TRBJ2-3	TGTGCCAGCAGTTGGCGCAGCCTCACAGATACGCAGTATTTT	CASSWRSLTDTQYF
TRBD1	NA	TRBV20-1	TRBJ2-1	TGCAGTGCCAGTACAGGGGGCCCTAACAATGAGCAGTTCTTC	CSASTGGPNNEQFF
TRBD1	many	TRBV11-1	TRBJ1-3	TGTGCCAGCAGCTTCGGACAGGGAGCGTTCGGAAACACCATATATTTT	CASSFGQGAFGNTIYF
NA	NA	TRBV6-1	TRBJ2-3	TGTGCCAGCAGTGGAGAATATTTT	CASSGEYF
NA	NA	TRBV14	TRBJ1-2	TGTGCCAGCAGCCTACGGACAGACCTTCGGGGCTACACCTTC	CASSLRTDLRGYTF
NA	many	TRBV7-2	TRBJ1-1	TGTGCCAGCAGGCGAGAGGACACTGAAGCTTTCTTT	CASRREDTEAFF
NA	NA	TRBV5-1	TRBJ1-1	TGCGCCAGCAGCTTTCGGGGAGATGACACTGAAGCTTTCTTT	CASSFRGDDTEAFF
NA	NA	TRBV11-2	TRBJ1-2	TGTGCCAGCAGCTTTCGTTTCGGGGAAGACTACACCTTC	CASSFRFGEDYTF
NA	NA	TRBV4-1	TRBJ1-5	TGCGCCAGCAGCCCCTCAGGAGTTAGGGGACTTTATAGCAATCAGCCCCAGCATTTT	CASSPSGVRGLYSNQPQHF
NA	NA	TRBV5-5	TRBJ2-5	TGTGCCAGCAGCTTAAGATTCGGGGGCCAAGAGACCCAGTACTTC	CASSLRFGGQETQYF
NA	few	TRBV7-9	TRBJ1-2	TGTGCCAGCAGCTTAGTGTCCAGCCCCAACTATGGCTACACCTTC	CASSLVSSPNYGYTF
NA	NA	TRBV24-1	TRBJ2-1	TGTGCCACCAGTGATTTTGGCAGGGCAGATGAGCAGTTCTTC	CATSDFGRADEQFF
TRBD1	many	TRBV7-2	TRBJ1-5	TGTGCCAGCAGCTCCGGGACAGGGCATCAGCCCCAGCATTTT	CASSSGTGHQPQHF
NA	few	TRBV19	TRBJ1-1	TGTGCCAGTAAGAAGCAAGTGAACACTGAAGCTTTCTTT	CASKKQVNTEAFF
NA	NA	TRBV13	TRBJ2-7	TGTGCCTCCGTGGCAGGCAGGAGTTGCGAGCAGTACTTC	CASVAGRSCEQYF
NA	many	TRBV7-8	TRBJ1-1	TGTGCCAGCAGCTTAGGGTTTCCAGCCAGTTTGAACACTGAAGCTTTCTTT	CASSLGFPASLNTEAFF
NA	NA	TRBV4-1	TRBJ1-1	TGCGCCAGCAGCCAAGCTCCGGGGGCCGGGAACACTGAAGCTTTCTTT	CASSQAPGAGNTEAFF
NA	many	TRBV7-9	TRBJ1-5	TGTGCCAGCAGCTTAGGCAGGGTAGGGCCCAATCAGCCCCAGCATTTT	CASSLGRVGPNQPQHF
NA	few	TRBV27	TRBJ1-2	TGTGCCAGCGGATCACAGGTTCGGGGCTACACCTTC	CASGSQVRGYTF
NA	NA	TRBV19	TRBJ1-1	TGTGCCTCGGAAGGTCTGGGGACTGAAGCTTTCTTT	CASEGLGTEAFF
NA	NA	TRBV6-6	TRBJ1-1	TGTGCCAGCAGTTACGGTCCCCTCACTGAAGCTTTCTTT	CASSYGPLTEAFF
NA	few	TRBV12-3/TRBV12-4	TRBJ1-5	TGTGCCAGCAGTTTAAGTCTCGATCAGCCCCAGCATTTT	CASSLSLDQPQHF